These 32 T cell receptor beta chains were all obtained from the same sample, sequenced in a study of blood T cell repertoires in COVID-19. Sequenced by immunoSEQ multiplex PCR; TCRdb stores in-frame clones only, minus some. The sample includes tens of thousands of clones, approximately 90% of them seen just once. The sample was peripheral blood. The receptors shown here come from a man aged 60-69 years with acute or convalescent COVID-19.

V and J are TRBV5-8 and TRBJ2-2; D perhaps matches TRBD2 (6 bases). CDR3 length: 17 residues. V gave up 3 bases and J gave up 4 bases, with 19 bases separating them. Germline loops: CDR1 SGHTS, CDR2 YDEGEE. CDR3 in DNA: TGTGCCAGCAGCTACGGAGACGGGTCCGGGAGCACCGGGGAGCTGTTTTTT. This codes for CASSYGDGSGSTGELFF.

The J gene is TRBJ1-1, the V gene TRBV20-1; D ambiguous. The CDR3 loop spans 9 amino acids. From germline, CDR1 is DFQATT and CDR2 SNEGSKA (reference sequence). This CDR3 reads CRTGTEAFF. The CDR3 DNA is TGCAGGACGGGCACTGAAGCTTTCTTT.

This chain connects TRBV29-1 to TRBJ1-4, with D unclear. This CDR3 spans 12 amino acids. Trimming left V 8 bases short and J 5 bases short, with 12 bases between. CDR1 is SQVTM and CDR2 is ANQGSEA in the germline V gene. This CDR3 is CSSLEFNEKLFF. The CDR3 DNA sequence: TGCAGCTCCCTAGAATTCAATGAAAAACTGTTTTTT.

The chain employs TRBV19 and TRBJ1-1; the D gene is possibly TRBD1 (6 bases). The CDR3 runs to 14 residues. Per the germline V gene, CDR1 is LNHDA and CDR2 is SQIVND (reference sequence). V dropped 5 bases and J dropped 0 bases, with 10 bases sitting between them. The CDR3 here is CASSARTVNTEAFF. The CDR3 nucleotides are TGTGCCAGTAGTGCTCGGACAGTGAACACTGAAGCTTTCTTT.

V usage is TRBV7-8 and J usage is TRBJ1-2; D may be TRBD1 (5 bases). The ends were cut back, 6 bases at V and 4 bases at J, with 18 bases in the middle. Germline lookup yields CDR1 SGHVS and CDR2 FQNEAQ. The CDR3 consists of 15 residues. This chain's CDR3 is CASSYQGIPSYGYTF. The CDR3 DNA reads TGTGCCAGCAGTTACCAGGGAATTCCGAGCTATGGCTACACCTTC.

This clone has just one count. This rearrangement joins TRBV7-3 to TRBJ1-1, with D unclear. The V gene lost 5 bases and the J gene lost 1 base, with 11 bases spanning the gap. Per the germline V gene, CDR1 is SGHTA and CDR2 is FQGTGA. The CDR3 has 14 residues. CDR3 bases: TGTGCCAGCAGCCCCGAGTCCGGGAACACTGAAGCTTTCTTT. Protein sequence: CASSPESGNTEAFF.

The rearrangement uses TRBV7-2 and TRBJ1-5, with D possibly TRBD1 on 5 matching bases. The V and J ends lost 3 bases and 5 bases respectively, with 14 bases between them. CDR1 and CDR2 from the germline V gene are SGHTA and FQGNSA. This CDR3 has 15 amino acids. CDR3 region: CASSFRAGVDQPQHF. As DNA, the CDR3 is TGTGCCAGCAGCTTCAGGGCTGGGGTTGATCAGCCCCAGCATTTT.

The chain recombines TRBV11-2 with TRBJ2-3, with 8 bases fitting TRBD1. J was trimmed by 3 bases and V by 4 bases; bases with no gene match: 6. Per the germline V gene, CDR1 is SGHAT and CDR2 is FQNNGV. The CDR3 extends over 15 amino acids. The CDR3 here is CASSSGTGGTDTQYF. CDR3 DNA: TGTGCCAGCAGCTCCGGGACAGGCGGGACAGATACGCAGTATTTT. The variable domain in full, with the rest retrieved from reference TRBV11-2 and TRBJ2-3, is EAGVAQSPRYKIIEKRQSVAFWCNPISGHATLYWYQQILGQGPKLLIQFQNNGVVDDSQLPKDRFSAERLKGVDSTLKIQPAKLEDSAVYLCASSSGTGGTDTQYFGPGTRLTVL.

The rearrangement links TRBV2 to TRBJ1-6, with D unresolved. CDR3 size: 14 residues. Germline values: CDR1 SNHLY, CDR2 FYNNEI. V was cut by 0 bases and J by 8 bases, with 8 bases left in between. The chain's CDR3 is CASSEARRDSPLHF. For the CDR3, the DNA is TGTGCCAGCAGTGAAGCGCGGCGGGATTCACCCCTCCACTTT.

The J gene is TRBJ2-7, the V gene TRBV30; a possible D gene is TRBD1 (6 bases). Germline CDR1 is GTSNPN and CDR2 is SVGIG (reference sequence). This CDR3 spans 16 amino acids. V was cut by 5 bases and J by 6 bases, with 26 bases left in between. The CDR3 loop reads CAWAETGFIASGEQYF. CDR3 DNA sequence: TGTGCCTGGGCGGAAACAGGGTTTATCGCGTCGGGCGAGCAGTACTTC. The whole variable domain, remainder taken from reference TRBV30 and TRBJ2-7, is SQTIHQWPATLVQPVGSPLSLECTVEGTSNPNLYWYRQAAGRGLQLLFYSVGIGQISSEVPQNLSASRPQDRQFILSSKKLLLSDSGFYLCAWAETGFIASGEQYFGPGTRLTVT.

This chain joins TRBV19 and TRBJ2-3, with no clear D. The length of the CDR3 is 15 residues. Per the germline V gene, CDR1 is LNHDA and CDR2 is SQIVND (reference sequence). The V end lost 8 bases, the J end lost 0 bases, and 15 bases lay between the germline ends. CDR3 bases: TGTGCCAGTCAAATGACTGGAACTAGCACAGATACGCAGTATTTT. Translation: CASQMTGTSTDTQYF.

The rearrangement uses TRBV7-3 and TRBJ1-6; D is unclear. The V gene lost 1 base and the J gene lost 8 bases, with 9 bases spanning the gap. The CDR3 is 14 residues long. Germline V gene data show CDR1 as SGHTA and CDR2 as FQGTGA. CDR3 loop: CASSLRGGYSPLHF. CDR3 nucleotides: TGTGCCAGCAGCTTAAGAGGAGGTTATTCACCCCTCCACTTT.

About this clone itself: The identical CDR3 is also encoded by other nucleotide sequences in the sample. The gene calls are TRBV18 and TRBJ1-5; 8 positions agree with TRBD1. V trimming: 6 bases; J trimming: 4 bases; junction bases outside the gene matches: 2. Germline V gives CDR1 KGHSH, CDR2 LQKENI. CDR3 length: 13 amino acids. The CDR3 nucleotides read TGTGCCAGCTCGAGGACAGGGAATCAGCCCCAGCATTTT. Residues: CASSRTGNQPQHF.

This CDR3 is CASSLLGDATNEKLFF. As DNA, the CDR3 is TGCGCCAGCAGCCTCCTCGGGGATGCAACTAATGAAAAACTGTTTTTT. This chain connects TRBV5-1 to TRBJ1-4, with D uncertain. The CDR3 covers 16 residues. Trimming cost V 4 bases and J 0 bases, with 13 bases left between them. CDR1 and CDR2 from the germline V gene are SGHRS and YFSETQ.

This chain connects TRBV6-5 to TRBJ1-4, with D perhaps matching TRBD1 (5 bases). CDR1 MNHEY and CDR2 SVGAGI come from the germline V gene. The CDR3 runs 15 residues. V lost 5 bases and J 0 bases, leaving 10 bases between the germline ends. The CDR3 loop is CASSMTAATNEKLFF. CDR3 in DNA: TGTGCCAGCAGTATGACAGCTGCAACTAATGAAAAACTGTTTTTT.

The chain combines TRBV5-1 with TRBJ2-1, with D perhaps TRBD2 (5 bases). The CDR3 runs 15 residues. Germline V lookup: CDR1 SGHRS, CDR2 YFSETQ. V was clipped by 0 bases and J by 6 bases, with 13 bases between them. The chain's CDR3 is CASSLEGSRTNEQFF. In DNA, the CDR3 is TGCGCCAGCAGCTTGGAAGGGAGTAGAACCAATGAGCAGTTCTTC.

The chain recombines TRBV27 with TRBJ1-1, with no clear D. Trimming removed 1 base at V and 1 base at J, with 4 bases between. The CDR3 consists of 13 residues. Germline V lookup: CDR1 MNHEY, CDR2 SMNVEV (reference sequence). CDR3 nucleotide sequence: TGTGCCAGCAGTTTATATCAGAACACTGAAGCTTTCTTT. It codes for CASSLYQNTEAFF.

The J gene is TRBJ2-7, the V gene TRBV2; a weak D match, TRBD1 (5 bases). The CDR3 loop spans 12 amino acids. Germline CDR1 reads SNHLY; CDR2 reads FYNNEI. V shed 6 bases and J shed 4 bases, with 10 bases lying between them. In DNA, the CDR3 is TGTGCCAGCAGGGTAGACAGTTACGAGCAGTACTTC. Its protein is CASRVDSYEQYF.

The rearrangement links TRBV5-1 to TRBJ2-7; D possibly corresponds to TRBD1 (5 bases). CDR1 and CDR2 (germline): SGHRS, YFSETQ. This CDR3 comprises 12 residues. Between the trimmed V and J ends, which lost 3 bases and 4 bases, there was a span of 8 bases. The CDR3 sequence is CASSSQVYEQYF. The CDR3 DNA follows: TGCGCCAGCAGCTCACAGGTATACGAGCAGTACTTC. Full variable domain (outside the CDR3, taken from reference TRBV5-1 and TRBJ2-7): KAGVTQTPRYLIKTRGQQVTLSCSPISGHRSVSWYQQTPGQGLQFLFEYFSETQRNKGNFPGRFSGRQFSNSRSEMNVSTLELGDSALYLCASSSQVYEQYFGPGTRLTVT.

This clone is a singleton in its sample. V usage is TRBV12-2 and J usage is TRBJ2-3; the table's D call TRBD2 went unverified against the DNA. TRBV12-2 is a pseudogene segment. The CDR3 spans 19 residues. CDR3 loop: CASRLPPRTSGGALGTQYF. CDR3 DNA sequence: TGTGCAAGTCGCTTACCCCCAAGGACTAGCGGGGGGGCATTGGGTACGCAGTATTTT.

To note about this clone: Other DNA sequences in this sample translate to the same CDR3. The V call is TRBV2, the J call TRBJ1-4; 12 bases line up with TRBD1. After removal of 5 bases from V and 7 bases from J, the junction contained 2 bases not matched to a gene. The CDR3 extends over 14 amino acids. Germline loops: CDR1 SNHLY, CDR2 FYNNEI. The CDR3 bases are TGTGCCAGCAGTCGGGACAGGGGGCTTGAAAAACTGTTTTTT. Its protein product is CASSRDRGLEKLFF.

The V call is TRBV3-1 (or the pseudogene TRBV3-2), the J call TRBJ2-1; TRBD2 aligns across 9 bases. V gave up 1 base and J gave up 2 bases; unmatched junction bases: 3. Germline V lookup: CDR1 LGHDT, CDR2 YNNKEL (reference sequence). This CDR3 has 16 amino acids. CDR3 DNA sequence: TGTGCCAGCAGCCAAGGGAAGCGGGGGGCCTACAATGAGCAGTTCTTC. This sequence encodes CASSQGKRGAYNEQFF.

The rearrangement uses TRBV5-4 and TRBJ1-1, with D hard to call. Germline V lookup: CDR1 SGHNT, CDR2 YYREEE (reference sequence). This CDR3 is built from 13 residues. Trimming removed 0 bases from V and 3 bases from J, with 6 bases in between. The CDR3 DNA sequence: TGTGCCAGCAGCTTGGATCGGTACACTGAAGCTTTCTTT. Encoded protein: CASSLDRYTEAFF.

The chain links TRBV5-4 to TRBJ1-2, with 8 bases identical to TRBD1. Germline loops: CDR1 SGHNT, CDR2 YYREEE (reference sequence). This CDR3 region has 13 residues. Losses at the gene ends were 2 bases for V and 8 bases for J; bases not matched to a gene: 5. The DNA of the CDR3 is TGTGCCAGCAGCTTTGGACAGGGCAACGGCTACACCTTC. Translation: CASSFGQGNGYTF.

The chain has TRBV10-3 and TRBJ1-3; D ambiguous. The length of the CDR3 is 15 residues. V gave up 0 bases and J gave up 0 bases, with 6 bases separating them. Germline CDR1 is ENHRY and CDR2 is SYGVKD. CDR3 DNA: TGTGCCATCAGTGAGTCGAGTCTCTCTGGAAACACCATATATTTT. The encoded protein is CAISESSLSGNTIYF.

The rearrangement uses TRBV6-5 and TRBJ2-7; 10 bases agree with TRBD1. The CDR3 length is 13 residues. The V and J ends lost 7 bases and 2 bases, in that order; junction bases with no gene match: 2. The V gene's germline CDR1 is MNHEY and CDR2 SVGAGI. In DNA, the CDR3 is TGTGCCAGCACGGGACAGGGGACCTACGAGCAGTACTTC. Residues: CASTGQGTYEQYF.

This clone was counted between two and nine times. The chain carries TRBV19 and TRBJ1-4; 11 nucleotides line up with TRBD1. V was pared by 7 bases and J by 8 bases, with 6 bases of the junction left unmatched. The germline CDR1 and CDR2 sequences are LNHDA and SQIVND (reference sequence). The CDR3 covers 14 residues. The CDR3 nucleotides are TGTGCCAGTACCATCGGACAGGGGGCGGAAAAACTGTTTTTT. Encoded protein: CASTIGQGAEKLFF.

The CDR3 is CASRMGPPSNLGGANVLTF. The CDR3 DNA reads TGTGCCAGCAGAATGGGCCCTCCGAGTAATCTGGGTGGGGCCAACGTCCTGACTTTC. The chain has TRBV5-4 and TRBJ2-6; D remains unclear. This CDR3 is 19 amino acids long. Trimming took 5 bases from V and 3 from J, leaving 24 bases between them. Germline V CDR1 and CDR2: SGHNT, YYREEE (reference sequence).

The rearrangement joins TRBV7-9 to TRBJ2-3; 11 bases match TRBD2. The CDR3 spans 16 residues. CDR1 SEHNR and CDR2 FQNEAQ come from the germline V gene (reference sequence). V gave up 1 base and J gave up 6 bases; unmatched junction bases: 6. The CDR3 loop is CASSLGLAGPRDTQYF. For the CDR3, the DNA is TGTGCCAGCAGCTTAGGACTAGCGGGGCCCCGGGATACGCAGTATTTT.

This sequence joins TRBV7-9 and TRBJ2-2, with 7 nucleotides matching TRBD2. The CDR3 runs to 15 residues. In germline, CDR1 is SEHNR, CDR2 FQNEAQ (reference sequence). Losses at the gene ends were 3 bases for V and 5 bases for J; bases not matched to a gene: 6. CDR3 DNA: TGTGCCAGCAGCTTGGCCCGCGGGGGTACCGGGGAGCTGTTTTTT. Translating gives CASSLARGGTGELFF.

The chain has TRBV19 and TRBJ1-2, with D perhaps TRBD1 (6 bases). Trimming removed 4 bases from V and 4 bases from J, with 13 bases in between. The germline V gene has CDR1 LNHDA and CDR2 SQIVND (reference sequence). The length of the CDR3 is 14 residues. The CDR3 DNA follows: TGTGCCAGTAGTAGCCGGACAGCGGTCTATGGCTACACCTTC. The encoded protein is CASSSRTAVYGYTF.

Only a few counts were recorded for this clone. CDR3 DNA: TGTGCCACCAGTGGGGCCGGGACTAGCGGGGTTAAAGATACGCAGTATTTT. Protein: CATSGAGTSGVKDTQYF. This rearrangement joins TRBV24-1 to TRBJ2-3, with TRBD2 matching 13 bases. Losses at the gene ends were 5 bases for V and 5 bases for J; bases not matched to a gene: 9. The germline V gene has CDR1 KGHDR and CDR2 SFDVKD. The CDR3 runs 17 residues.